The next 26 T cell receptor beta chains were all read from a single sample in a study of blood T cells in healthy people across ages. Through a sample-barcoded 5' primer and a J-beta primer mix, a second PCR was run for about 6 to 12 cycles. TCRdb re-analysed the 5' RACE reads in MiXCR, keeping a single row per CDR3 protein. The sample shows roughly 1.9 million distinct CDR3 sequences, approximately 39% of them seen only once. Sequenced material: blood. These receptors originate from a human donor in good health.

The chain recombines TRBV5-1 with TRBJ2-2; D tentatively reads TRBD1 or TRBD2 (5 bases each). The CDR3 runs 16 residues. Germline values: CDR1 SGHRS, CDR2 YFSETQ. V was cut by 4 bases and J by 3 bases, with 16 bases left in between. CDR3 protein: CASSPGTTGDTGELFF. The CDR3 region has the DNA TGCGCCAGCAGCCCTGGGACCACCGGGGACACCGGGGAGCTGTTTTTT. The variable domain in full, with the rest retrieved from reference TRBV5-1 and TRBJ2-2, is KAGVTQTPRYLIKTRGQQVTLSCSPISGHRSVSWYQQTPGQGLQFLFEYFSETQRNKGNFPGRFSGRQFSNSRSEMNVSTLELGDSALYLCASSPGTTGDTGELFFGEGSRLTVL.

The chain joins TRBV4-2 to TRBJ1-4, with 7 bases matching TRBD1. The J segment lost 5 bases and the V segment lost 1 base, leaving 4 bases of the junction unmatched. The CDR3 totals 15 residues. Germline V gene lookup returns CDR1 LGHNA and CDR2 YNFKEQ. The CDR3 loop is CASSQAGTENEKLFF. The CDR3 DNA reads TGTGCCAGCAGCCAAGCCGGGACAGAAAATGAAAAACTGTTTTTT.

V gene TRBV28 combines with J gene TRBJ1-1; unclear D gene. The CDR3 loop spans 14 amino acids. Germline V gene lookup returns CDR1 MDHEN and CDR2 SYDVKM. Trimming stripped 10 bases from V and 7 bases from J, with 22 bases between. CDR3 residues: CATLVNIKPLEAFF. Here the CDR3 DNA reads TGTGCCACCTTAGTTAATATAAAGCCGCTTGAAGCTTTCTTT.

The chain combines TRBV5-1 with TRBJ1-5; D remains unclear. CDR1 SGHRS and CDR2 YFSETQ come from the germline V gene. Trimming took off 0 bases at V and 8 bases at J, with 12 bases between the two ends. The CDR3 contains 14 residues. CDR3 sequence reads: CASSLDGSLEPQHF. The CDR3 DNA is TGCGCCAGCAGCTTGGACGGCAGCCTTGAGCCCCAGCATTTT.

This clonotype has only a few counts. CDR3 loop: CASSHSPGVSYEQYF. CDR3 coding DNA: TGCGCCAGCAGCCATTCGCCGGGGGTCTCCTACGAGCAGTACTTC. V usage is TRBV4-3 and J usage is TRBJ2-7; possible D gene TRBD2, 6 bases. CDR3 length: 15 amino acids. Germline lookup yields CDR1 LGHNA and CDR2 YSLEER. The V end was cut by 3 bases, the J end by 0 bases, with 12 bases between.

The CDR3 region is CASIRAVRTEAFF. CDR3 bases: TGTGCCAGCATAAGGGCGGTTCGCACTGAAGCTTTCTTT. The V and J genes are TRBV2 and TRBJ1-1; D call uncertain. V lost 7 bases and J 4 bases, leaving 13 bases between the germline ends. Per germline, CDR1 SNHLY and CDR2 FYNNEI. The CDR3 sequence is 13 residues long.

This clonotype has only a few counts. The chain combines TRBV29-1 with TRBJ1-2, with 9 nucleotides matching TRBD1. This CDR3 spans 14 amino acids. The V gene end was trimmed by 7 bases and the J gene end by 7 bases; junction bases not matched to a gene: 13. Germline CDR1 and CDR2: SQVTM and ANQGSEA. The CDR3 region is CSAEAGTGRRGYTF. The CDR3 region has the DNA TGCAGCGCCGAAGCCGGGACAGGGAGGCGTGGCTACACCTTC.

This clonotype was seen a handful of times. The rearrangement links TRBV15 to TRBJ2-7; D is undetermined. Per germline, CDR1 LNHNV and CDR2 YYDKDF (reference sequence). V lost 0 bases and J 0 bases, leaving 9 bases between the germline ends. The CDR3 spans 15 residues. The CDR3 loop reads CATSRDLGGSYEQYF. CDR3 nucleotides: TGTGCCACCAGCAGAGATTTGGGTGGCTCCTACGAGCAGTACTTC.

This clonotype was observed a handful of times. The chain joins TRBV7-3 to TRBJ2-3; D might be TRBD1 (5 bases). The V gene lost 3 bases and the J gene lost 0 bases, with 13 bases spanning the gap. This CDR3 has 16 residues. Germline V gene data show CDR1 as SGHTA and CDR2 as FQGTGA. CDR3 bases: TGTGCCAGCAGCTTTGTAGGGGCCTTTAGCACAGATACGCAGTATTTT. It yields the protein CASSFVGAFSTDTQYF.

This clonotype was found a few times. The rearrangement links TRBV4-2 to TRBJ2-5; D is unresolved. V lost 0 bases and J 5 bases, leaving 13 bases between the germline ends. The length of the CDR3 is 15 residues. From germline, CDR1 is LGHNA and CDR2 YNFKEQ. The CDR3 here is CASSQDQSGWETQYF. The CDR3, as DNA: TGTGCCAGCAGCCAAGATCAGTCAGGTTGGGAGACCCAGTACTTC.

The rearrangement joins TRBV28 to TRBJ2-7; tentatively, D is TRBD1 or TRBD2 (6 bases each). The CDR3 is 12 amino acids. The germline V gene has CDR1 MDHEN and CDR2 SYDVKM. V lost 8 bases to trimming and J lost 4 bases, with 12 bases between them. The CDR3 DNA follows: TGTGCCAGCGTGACGGGGGCGTACGAGCAGTACTTC. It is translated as CASVTGAYEQYF.

CDR3 amino acids: CSVERDVEQYF. The CDR3 DNA is TGCAGCGTTGAAAGGGATGTCGAGCAGTACTTC. V is TRBV29-1 and J is TRBJ2-4; D unresolved. Near its end, the DNA agrees better with TRBJ2-7, so the J call may be wrong. The CDR3 has 11 amino acids. CDR1 and CDR2 from the germline V gene are SQVTM and ANQGSEA.

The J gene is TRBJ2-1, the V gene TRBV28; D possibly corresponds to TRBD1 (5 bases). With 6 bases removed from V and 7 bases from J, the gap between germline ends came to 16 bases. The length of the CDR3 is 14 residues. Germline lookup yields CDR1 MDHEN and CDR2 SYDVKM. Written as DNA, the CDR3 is TGTGCCAGCAGCACCCGGGCAGGGATAAATGAGCAGTTCTTC. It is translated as CASSTRAGINEQFF.

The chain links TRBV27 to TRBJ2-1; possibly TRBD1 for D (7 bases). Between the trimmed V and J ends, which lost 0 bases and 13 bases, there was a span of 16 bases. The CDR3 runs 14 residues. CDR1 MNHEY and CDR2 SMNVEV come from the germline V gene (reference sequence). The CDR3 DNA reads TGTGCCAGCAGTTTATCGCAGGGGGAGGACGAACAGTTCTTC. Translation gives CASSLSQGEDEQFF.

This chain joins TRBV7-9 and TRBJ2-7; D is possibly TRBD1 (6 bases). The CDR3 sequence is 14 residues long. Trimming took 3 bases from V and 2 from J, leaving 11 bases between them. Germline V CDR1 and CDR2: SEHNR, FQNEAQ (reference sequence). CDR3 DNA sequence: TGTGCCAGCAGCTTTTGGACAGATACCTACGAGCAGTACTTC. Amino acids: CASSFWTDTYEQYF.

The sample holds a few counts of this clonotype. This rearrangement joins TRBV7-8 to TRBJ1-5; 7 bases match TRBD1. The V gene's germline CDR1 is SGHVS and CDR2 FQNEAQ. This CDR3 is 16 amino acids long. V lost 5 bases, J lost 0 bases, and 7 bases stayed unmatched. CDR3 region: CASSVRQGLSNQPQHF. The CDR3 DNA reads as TGTGCCAGCAGCGTCAGACAGGGCCTTAGCAATCAGCCCCAGCATTTT.

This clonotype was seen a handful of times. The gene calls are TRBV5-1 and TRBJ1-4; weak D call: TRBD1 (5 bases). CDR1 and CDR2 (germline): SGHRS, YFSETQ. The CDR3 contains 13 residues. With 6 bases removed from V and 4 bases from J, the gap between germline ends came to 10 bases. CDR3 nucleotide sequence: TGCGCCAGCACTGACAGTATTAATGAAAAACTGTTTTTT. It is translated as CASTDSINEKLFF. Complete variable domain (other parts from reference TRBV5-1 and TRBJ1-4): KAGVTQTPRYLIKTRGQQVTLSCSPISGHRSVSWYQQTPGQGLQFLFEYFSETQRNKGNFPGRFSGRQFSNSRSEMNVSTLELGDSALYLCASTDSINEKLFFGSGTQLSVL.

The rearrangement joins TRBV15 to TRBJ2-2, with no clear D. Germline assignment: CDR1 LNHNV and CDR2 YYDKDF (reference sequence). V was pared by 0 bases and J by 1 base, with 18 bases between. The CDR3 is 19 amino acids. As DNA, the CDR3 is TGTGCCACCAGCAGAGATCATCCCATGTCTTCGGGGAACACCGGGGAGCTGTTTTTT. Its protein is CATSRDHPMSSGNTGELFF.

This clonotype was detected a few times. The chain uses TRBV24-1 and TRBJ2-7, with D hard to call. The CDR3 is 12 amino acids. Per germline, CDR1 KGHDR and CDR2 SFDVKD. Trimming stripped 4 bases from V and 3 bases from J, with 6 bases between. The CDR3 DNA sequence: TGTGCCACCAGTGACGTCGGCTACGAGCAGTACTTC. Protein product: CATSDVGYEQYF.

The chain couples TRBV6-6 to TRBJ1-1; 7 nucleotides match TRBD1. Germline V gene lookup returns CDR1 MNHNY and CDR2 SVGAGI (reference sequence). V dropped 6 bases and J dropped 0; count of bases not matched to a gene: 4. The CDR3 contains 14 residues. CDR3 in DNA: TGTGCCAGCAGAATGGGACAGTTGAACACTGAAGCTTTCTTT. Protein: CASRMGQLNTEAFF.

In DNA form, the CDR3 reads TGCGCCAGCAGCTTTAGGCCTCGGAATGAGCAGTTCTTC. It is translated as CASSFRPRNEQFF. The V call is TRBV5-1, the J call TRBJ2-1; D not resolved. Trimming took 2 bases from V and 7 from J, leaving 10 bases between them. There are 13 residues in the CDR3. Germline lookup yields CDR1 SGHRS and CDR2 YFSETQ.

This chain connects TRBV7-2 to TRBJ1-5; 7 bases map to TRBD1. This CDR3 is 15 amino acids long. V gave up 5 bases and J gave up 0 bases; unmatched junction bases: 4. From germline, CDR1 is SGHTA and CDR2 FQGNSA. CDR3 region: CASSRDSNSNQPQHF. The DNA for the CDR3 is TGTGCCAGCAGCAGGGACAGCAATAGCAATCAGCCCCAGCATTTT.

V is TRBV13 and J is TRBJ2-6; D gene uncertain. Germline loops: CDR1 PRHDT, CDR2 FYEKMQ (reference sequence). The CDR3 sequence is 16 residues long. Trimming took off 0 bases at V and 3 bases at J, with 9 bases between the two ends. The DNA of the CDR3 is TGTGCCAGCAGCTTAGGGGGCCTTCGTGGGGCCAACGTCCTGACTTTC. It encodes CASSLGGLRGANVLTF.

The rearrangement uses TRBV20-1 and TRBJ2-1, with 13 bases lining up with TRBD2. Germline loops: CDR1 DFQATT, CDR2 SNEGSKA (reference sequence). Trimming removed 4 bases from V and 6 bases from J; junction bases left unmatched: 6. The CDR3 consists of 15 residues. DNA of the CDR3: TGCAGTGCTAAACGGGGACTAGCGGGGATCAATGAGCAGTTCTTC. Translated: CSAKRGLAGINEQFF.

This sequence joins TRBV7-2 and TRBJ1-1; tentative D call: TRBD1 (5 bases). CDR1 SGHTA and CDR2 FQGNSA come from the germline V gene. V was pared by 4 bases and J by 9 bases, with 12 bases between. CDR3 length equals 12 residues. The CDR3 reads CASSYQGSQAFF. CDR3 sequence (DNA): TGTGCCAGCAGCTACCAGGGTAGTCAAGCTTTCTTT.

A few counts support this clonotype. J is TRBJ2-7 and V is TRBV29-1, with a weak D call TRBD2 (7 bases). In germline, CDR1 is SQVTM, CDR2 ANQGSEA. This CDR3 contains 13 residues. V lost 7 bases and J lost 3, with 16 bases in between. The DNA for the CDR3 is TGCAGCGCCTTTTTGGGAGGGGGCTACGAGCAGTACTTC. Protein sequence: CSAFLGGGYEQYF.